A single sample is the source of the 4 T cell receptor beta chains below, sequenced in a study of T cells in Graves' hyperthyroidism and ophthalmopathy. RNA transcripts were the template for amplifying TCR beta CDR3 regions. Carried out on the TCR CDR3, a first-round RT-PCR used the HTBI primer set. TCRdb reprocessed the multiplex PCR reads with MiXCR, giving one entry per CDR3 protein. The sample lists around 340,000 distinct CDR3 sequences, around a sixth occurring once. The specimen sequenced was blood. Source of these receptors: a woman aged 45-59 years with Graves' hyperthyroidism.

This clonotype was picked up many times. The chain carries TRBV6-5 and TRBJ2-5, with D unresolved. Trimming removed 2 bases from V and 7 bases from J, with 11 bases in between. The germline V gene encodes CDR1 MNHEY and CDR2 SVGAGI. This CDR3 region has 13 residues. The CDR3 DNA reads TGTGCCAGCAGTTACAGTTACGTAGGGACCCAGTACTTC. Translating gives CASSYSYVGTQYF.

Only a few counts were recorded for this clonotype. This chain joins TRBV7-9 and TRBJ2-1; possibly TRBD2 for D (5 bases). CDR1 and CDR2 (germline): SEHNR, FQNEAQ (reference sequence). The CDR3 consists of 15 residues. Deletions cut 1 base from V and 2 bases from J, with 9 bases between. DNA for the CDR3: TGTGCCAGCAGCTTAGACGCGGGTCCCTACAATGAGCAGTTCTTC. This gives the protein CASSLDAGPYNEQFF.

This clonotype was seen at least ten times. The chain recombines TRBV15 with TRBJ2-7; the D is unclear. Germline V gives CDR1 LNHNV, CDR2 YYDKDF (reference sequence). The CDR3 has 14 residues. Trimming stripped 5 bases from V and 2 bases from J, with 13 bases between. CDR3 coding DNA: TGTGCCACCAGCCCGGTAGACGGAACCTACGAGCAGTACGTC. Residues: CATSPVDGTYEQYV.

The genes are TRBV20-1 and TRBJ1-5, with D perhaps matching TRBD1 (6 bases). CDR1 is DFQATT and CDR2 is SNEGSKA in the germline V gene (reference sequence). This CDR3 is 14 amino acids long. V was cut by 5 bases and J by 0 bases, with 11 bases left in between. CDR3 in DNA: TGCAGTGCTGCAGGGGCCGTTAGCAATCAGCCCCAGCATTTT. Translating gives CSAAGAVSNQPQHF.